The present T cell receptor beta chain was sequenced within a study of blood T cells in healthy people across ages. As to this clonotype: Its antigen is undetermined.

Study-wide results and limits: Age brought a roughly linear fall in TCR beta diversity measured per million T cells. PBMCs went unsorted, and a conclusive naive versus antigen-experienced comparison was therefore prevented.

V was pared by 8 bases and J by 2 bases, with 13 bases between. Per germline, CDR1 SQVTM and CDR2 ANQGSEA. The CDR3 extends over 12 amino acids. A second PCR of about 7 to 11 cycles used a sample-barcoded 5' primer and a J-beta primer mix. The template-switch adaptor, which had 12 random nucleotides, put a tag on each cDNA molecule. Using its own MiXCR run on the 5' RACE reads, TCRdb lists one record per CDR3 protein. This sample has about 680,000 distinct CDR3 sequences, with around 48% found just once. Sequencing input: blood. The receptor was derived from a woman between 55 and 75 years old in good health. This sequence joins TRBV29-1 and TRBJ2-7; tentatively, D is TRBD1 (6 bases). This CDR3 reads CSISRQAYEQYF. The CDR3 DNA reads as TGCAGCATATCCAGACAGGCCTACGAGCAGTACTTC.